Each of the 24 T cell receptor beta chains below was sequenced from the same sample in a study of T cell changes during pregnancy in multiple sclerosis. Assay: immunoSEQ multiplex PCR; the TCRdb copy retains only in-frame clones and omits some. The sample has roughly 30,000 clones, roughly nine tenths seen once. Sequencing used CD8+ T cells from peripheral blood mononuclear cells, obtained in the second trimester of pregnancy. These receptors were collected from a female donor with multiple sclerosis, enrolled in a pregnancy study.

A few counts support this clone. The chain links TRBV6-5 to TRBJ2-2; D is ambiguous. The CDR3 covers 13 residues. CDR1 is MNHEY and CDR2 is SVGAGI in the germline V gene. V was clipped by 2 bases and J by 6 bases, with 7 bases between them. The CDR3 region is CASSYGVSGELFF. As DNA, the CDR3 is TGTGCCAGCAGTTACGGAGTTTCCGGGGAGCTGTTTTTT.

The chain carries TRBV2 and TRBJ1-1, with 8 bases identical to TRBD1. The CDR3 length is 15 residues. Germline V gene lookup returns CDR1 SNHLY and CDR2 FYNNEI. The junction had 10 bases not matched to a gene; V was cut back by 3 bases and J by 7 bases. Here the CDR3 DNA reads TGTGCCAGCAGTGAGACCGCGGACAGGGAGGTTGAAGCTTTCTTT. It encodes CASSETADREVEAFF.

The chain combines TRBV28 with TRBJ2-7; 7 nucleotides match TRBD2. CDR1 is MDHEN, CDR2 SYDVKM, per germline. J lost 0 bases, V lost 7 bases, and 6 bases had no gene match. The length of the CDR3 is 14 residues. CDR3 sequence: CASTSRTSSYEQYF. DNA for the CDR3: TGTGCCAGCACCTCTAGGACTAGCTCCTACGAGCAGTACTTC.

The chain couples TRBV9 to TRBJ2-7, with 10 bases identical to TRBD1. CDR3 size: 14 residues. V trimming: 3 bases; J trimming: 4 bases; junction bases outside the gene matches: 4. The germline V gene has CDR1 SGDLS and CDR2 YYNGEE. The CDR3 sequence: CASSDRDRGYEQYF. CDR3 bases: TGTGCCAGCAGCGACCGGGACAGGGGTTACGAGCAGTACTTC.

This chain links TRBV6-6 with TRBJ2-3, with a tentative D call TRBD1 (5 bases). The germline V and J ends were trimmed by 2 bases and 1 base, with 7 bases remaining between them. Germline V lookup: CDR1 MNHNY, CDR2 SVGAGI (reference sequence). The CDR3 runs to 14 residues. Here the CDR3 reads CASSYARGTDTQYF. DNA of the CDR3: TGTGCCAGCAGTTACGCCAGGGGCACAGATACGCAGTATTTT.

The genes are TRBV9 and TRBJ2-2; tentative D call: TRBD2 (6 bases). This CDR3 comprises 14 residues. Germline V gives CDR1 SGDLS, CDR2 YYNGEE. Trimming cost V 3 bases and J 4 bases, with 10 bases left between them. The CDR3 loop is CASSGTGLTGELFF. As DNA, the CDR3 is TGTGCCAGCAGCGGAACGGGACTCACCGGGGAGCTGTTTTTT.

V is TRBV9 and J is TRBJ2-3; 9 positions agree with TRBD2. From germline, CDR1 is SGDLS and CDR2 YYNGEE. Unmatched junction bases numbered 3, after V lost 0 bases and J lost 4 bases. The CDR3 totals 15 residues. CDR3 nucleotide sequence: TGTGCCAGCAGCGTAGGGGCGGGAGGGTCAGATACGCAGTATTTT. Amino acids: CASSVGAGGSDTQYF.

The chain uses TRBV2 and TRBJ1-5; D possibly corresponds to TRBD1 (6 bases). The CDR3 is 15 amino acids. The V gene's germline CDR1 is SNHLY and CDR2 FYNNEI. The germline V and J ends were trimmed by 6 bases and 4 bases, with 16 bases remaining between them. The chain's CDR3 is CASSHEGEGNQPQHF. CDR3 bases: TGTGCCAGCAGCCACGAGGGGGAAGGTAATCAGCCCCAGCATTTT.

The chain combines TRBV5-6 with TRBJ2-7; D remains unclear. V lost 0 bases and J 5 bases, leaving 6 bases between the germline ends. This CDR3 contains 12 residues. Germline V gives CDR1 SGHDT, CDR2 YYEEEE. This CDR3 is CASSLGSHEQYF. The DNA for the CDR3 is TGTGCCAGCAGCTTGGGGAGCCACGAGCAGTACTTC.

The chain joins TRBV7-9 to TRBJ1-2; a weak D match, TRBD1 (6 bases). The V end was cut by 1 base, the J end by 7 bases, with 16 bases between. The CDR3 is 15 residues long. Germline lookup yields CDR1 SEHNR and CDR2 FQNEAQ (reference sequence). CDR3 coding DNA: TGTGCCAGCAGCTTAGGGGCGGGGGCCTACGTTGGCTACACCTTC. This translates into CASSLGAGAYVGYTF.

The chain combines TRBV27 with TRBJ1-5; TRBD1 might be the D (5 bases). V shed 2 bases and J shed 6 bases, with 11 bases lying between them. This CDR3 is 14 amino acids long. Germline CDR1 and CDR2: MNHEY and SMNVEV (reference sequence). CDR3 DNA sequence: TGTGCCAGCAGTTTAGGGTCAGGGATTCAGCCCCAGCATTTT. This sequence encodes CASSLGSGIQPQHF.

V gene TRBV7-9 combines with J gene TRBJ2-7; 8 nucleotides agree with TRBD1. Germline lookup yields CDR1 SEHNR and CDR2 FQNEAQ (reference sequence). After removal of 5 bases from V and 2 bases from J, the junction contained 11 bases not matched to a gene. The CDR3 has 16 residues. The CDR3 is CASSMNVGQVPYEQYF. The CDR3 DNA reads TGTGCCAGCAGCATGAATGTGGGACAGGTCCCCTACGAGCAGTACTTC.

The chain couples TRBV6-8 to TRBJ2-3; TRBD2 matches at 10 bases. Per the germline V gene, CDR1 is MNHGY and CDR2 is SAAAGT. Trimming cost V 8 bases and J 5 bases; bases outside gene matches: 19. The CDR3 is made up of 18 amino acids. CDR3 in amino acids: CASRRQGYASGRRDTQYF. For the CDR3, the DNA is TGTGCCAGCCGCAGACAGGGGTACGCTAGCGGGAGAAGAGATACGCAGTATTTT.

V gene TRBV4-2 combines with J gene TRBJ2-7, with TRBD1 identical over 7 bases. The CDR3 consists of 16 residues. The V gene end was trimmed by 3 bases and the J gene end by 2 bases; junction bases not matched to a gene: 10. Germline V gene sequence: CDR1 LGHNA, CDR2 YNFKEQ. CDR3 in amino acids: CASSHPKGAGTYEQYF. In nucleotides, the CDR3 is TGTGCCAGCAGCCACCCCAAGGGGGCAGGGACCTACGAGCAGTACTTC.

This clone came up a few times. This chain links TRBV30 with TRBJ1-1; maybe TRBD1 (5 bases). The germline V gene has CDR1 GTSNPN and CDR2 SVGIG (reference sequence). The V end lost 3 bases, the J end lost 4 bases, and 15 bases lay between the germline ends. This CDR3 region has 14 residues. CDR3 sequence reads: CAWRGKGLGTEAFF. CDR3 bases: TGTGCCTGGAGAGGTAAGGGGCTGGGCACTGAAGCTTTCTTT. The full variable domain, in which reference TRBV30 and TRBJ1-1 provide the parts outside the CDR3, is SQTIHQWPATLVQPVGSPLSLECTVEGTSNPNLYWYRQAAGRGLQLLFYSVGIGQISSEVPQNLSASRPQDRQFILSSKKLLLSDSGFYLCAWRGKGLGTEAFFGQGTRLTVV.

The CDR3 is CASSSSAGEGETQYF. The CDR3 bases are TGTGCCAGCAGTTCCTCAGCGGGAGAGGGGGAGACCCAGTACTTC. The V call is TRBV6-5, the J call TRBJ2-5, with 8 nucleotides matching TRBD2. CDR3 length: 15 residues. Trimming removed 4 bases from V and 5 bases from J; junction bases left unmatched: 9. Germline-derived CDR1 and CDR2 are MNHEY and SVGAGI.

The genes are TRBV5-1 and TRBJ1-2; a possible D gene is TRBD1 (6 bases). Germline CDR1 and CDR2: SGHRS and YFSETQ. V lost 4 bases and J lost 1, with 17 bases in between. The CDR3 sequence is 16 residues long. The CDR3 sequence is CASSPFVRGSNYGYTF. Written as DNA, the CDR3 is TGCGCCAGCAGCCCTTTTGTTAGGGGGAGTAACTATGGCTACACCTTC. Variable domain in full (rest from reference TRBV5-1 and TRBJ1-2): KAGVTQTPRYLIKTRGQQVTLSCSPISGHRSVSWYQQTPGQGLQFLFEYFSETQRNKGNFPGRFSGRQFSNSRSEMNVSTLELGDSALYLCASSPFVRGSNYGYTFGSGTRLTVV.

The CDR3 bases are TGCGCCAGCAGCTTGACCCCCCTGGCGGGAGGGCCCGCGGCGAGCGAGCAGTTCTTC. Amino acids: CASSLTPLAGGPAASEQFF. The chain has TRBV5-1 and TRBJ2-1; 9 bases line up with TRBD2. V dropped 1 base and J dropped 10; count of bases not matched to a gene: 21. Germline V lookup: CDR1 SGHRS, CDR2 YFSETQ. This CDR3 spans 19 amino acids. Complete variable domain (other parts from reference TRBV5-1 and TRBJ2-1): KAGVTQTPRYLIKTRGQQVTLSCSPISGHRSVSWYQQTPGQGLQFLFEYFSETQRNKGNFPGRFSGRQFSNSRSEMNVSTLELGDSALYLCASSLTPLAGGPAASEQFFGPGTRLTVL.

This chain connects TRBV27 to TRBJ2-5; 7 nucleotides match TRBD2. V lost 2 bases, J lost 3 bases, and 3 bases stayed unmatched. The CDR3 contains 14 residues. The germline V gene has CDR1 MNHEY and CDR2 SMNVEV (reference sequence). The CDR3 coding sequence is TGTGCCAGCAGTTTAGCGGGGAGGGAAGAGACCCAGTACTTC. It translates to CASSLAGREETQYF.

The chain links TRBV5-4 to TRBJ1-2; TRBD1 matches at 11 bases. This CDR3 contains 14 residues. Trimming at V came to 7 bases and at J to 4 bases, leaving 6 bases not matched to a gene. Germline V gives CDR1 SGHNT, CDR2 YYREEE (reference sequence). The chain's CDR3 is CASGTGGPTYGYTF. Written as DNA, the CDR3 is TGTGCCAGCGGGACAGGGGGGCCTACCTATGGCTACACCTTC.

The chain couples TRBV7-3 to TRBJ2-3, with 7 bases identical to TRBD2. The CDR3 extends over 20 amino acids. The germline V gene has CDR1 SGHTA and CDR2 FQGTGA. With 5 bases clipped from V and 5 bases from J, the junction kept 25 bases outside the gene matches. This CDR3 reads CASSPPGAEGRDQRRDTQYF. CDR3 nucleotides: TGTGCCAGCAGCCCCCCAGGTGCCGAAGGGAGGGACCAGCGCAGAGATACGCAGTATTTT.

The chain uses TRBV7-6 and TRBJ1-1; no clear D. The CDR3 is 13 residues long. V shed 1 base and J shed 6 bases, with 9 bases lying between them. Per germline, CDR1 SGHVS and CDR2 FNYEAQ. CDR3 DNA: TGTGCCAGCAGCTTAGACTCGAGGGCTGAAGCTTTCTTT. Translating gives CASSLDSRAEAFF.

This clone was observed once. The chain has TRBV2 and TRBJ1-2; 9 positions match TRBD1. V lost 11 bases and J lost 6; bases outside the gene matches: 4. The CDR3 runs to 11 residues. Germline CDR1 reads SNHLY; CDR2 reads FYNNEI. The CDR3 loop is CAEQGAHGYTF. CDR3 coding DNA: TGTGCCGAACAGGGGGCGCATGGCTACACCTTC.

Concerning this clone: The same CDR3 is also encoded by other DNA sequences in this sample. V usage is TRBV27 and J usage is TRBJ2-1; D is unclear. CDR1 and CDR2 (germline): MNHEY, SMNVEV (reference sequence). V was cut by 2 bases and J by 6 bases, with 8 bases left in between. The length of the CDR3 is 13 residues. The CDR3, as DNA: TGTGCCAGCAGTTTAAGTCGCGGCAATGAGCAGTTCTTC. Translation: CASSLSRGNEQFF.